A selection of T cell receptor beta chains follows, all from one sample in a study of T cells after yellow fever vaccination. TCRdb processed the 5' RACE reads anew with MiXCR; each CDR3 protein has one entry. The sample has some 110,000 distinct CDR3 sequences; approximately 8.4% are singletons. Sample: CD8+ T cells sorted from PBMCs, taken 45 days after the yellow fever booster vaccination. Every receptor here comes from a young man who received the YFV17D yellow fever vaccine. The CDR3 runs from the conserved cysteine through the conserved F or W. The order of the fields is V gene, D gene, J gene, CDR3 protein. D genes are given only for firm matches.

TRBV11-1	-	TRBJ2-6	CASSVDSLSGANVLTF
TRBV6-5	-	TRBJ1-1	CASTTYLLESLEAFF
TRBV7-6	TRBD1	TRBJ2-7	CASTVQGGSYEQYF
TRBV4-3	TRBD1	TRBJ1-2	CASSETGGELYGYTF
TRBV7-7	TRBD2	TRBJ2-4	CASSSGLAGGNIQYF
TRBV25-1	-	TRBJ2-5	CATGEGGGETQYF
TRBV15	-	TRBJ2-3	CATACGALLTDTQYF
TRBV29-1	TRBD2	TRBJ2-1	CSAWGGASSYNEQFF
TRBV2	-	TRBJ2-7	CAIQGIYEQYF
TRBV2	-	TRBJ2-7	CASSEEGWEQYF
TRBV29-1	TRBD1	TRBJ1-2	CSVDTGGGYGYTF
TRBV14	-	TRBJ2-7	CASSRLGFPYEQYF
TRBV7-6	-	TRBJ1-1	CASSKGPPEAFF
TRBV12-3/TRBV12-4	-	TRBJ2-5	CASGTGLLQETQYF
TRBV5-1	TRBD1	TRBJ2-7	CASSSGRTGSGEQYF
TRBV13	TRBD2	TRBJ2-7	CASSSRTSGAYEQYF
TRBV7-8	-	TRBJ1-2	CASSPETVYGYTF
TRBV20-1	-	TRBJ2-5	CSAILNGGQETQYF
TRBV30	TRBD1	TRBJ1-1	CAWSLGQTEAFF
TRBV18	-	TRBJ2-1	CASSTESPQSSYNEQFF
TRBV29-1	TRBD1	TRBJ2-1	CSVGEQGNEQFF
TRBV6-5	-	TRBJ2-3	CASSYSGTQTGTDTQYF
TRBV20-1	-	TRBJ2-1	CSANRGFGSYNEQFF
TRBV27	-	TRBJ2-7	CASSSGVYEQYF
TRBV19	-	TRBJ2-1	CASSIVVDEQFF
TRBV12-3/TRBV12-4	-	TRBJ2-1	CASSLASLDNEQFF
TRBV6-5	-	TRBJ2-3	CASSYGYLTSSTDTQYF
TRBV20-1	TRBD2	TRBJ2-3	CSAPSGRAPRRHTDTQYF
TRBV19	TRBD2	TRBJ2-2	CASSDGGAGTGELFF
TRBV7-2	-	TRBJ1-5	CASSLGDDYSNQPQHF
TRBV20-1	TRBD2	TRBJ2-7	CSASGRTGIGVLEQYF
TRBV2	TRBD2	TRBJ2-7	CASSPGLAAGPSYEQYF
TRBV15	-	TRBJ2-7	CATSRGLLDYEQYF
TRBV12-3/TRBV12-4	TRBD2	TRBJ2-2	CASHTSANTGELFF
TRBV5-6	-	TRBJ2-1	CASSFVGYEQFF
TRBV19	-	TRBJ1-5	CASSIGDLNQPQHF
TRBV10-1	-	TRBJ1-2	CASSEAANYGYTF
TRBV9	TRBD1	TRBJ1-2	CASSAATTGVGYGYTF
TRBV19	-	TRBJ1-2	CATLQAGPWGYTF
TRBV20-1	-	TRBJ1-5	CSARASDSLPNQPQHF
TRBV7-2	-	TRBJ2-3	CASSSELTDTQYF
TRBV20-1	-	TRBJ2-1	CSARDRHGLNNEQFF
TRBV5-6	-	TRBJ2-1	CASSSNGDEQFF
TRBV7-9	-	TRBJ2-7	CASSLGLTGAYEQYF
TRBV5-1	TRBD1	TRBJ1-1	CASSLVDRESEAFF
TRBV7-9	TRBD1	TRBJ1-5	CASSGTGGGQPQHF
TRBV9	-	TRBJ1-2	CASSPQGANYGYTF
TRBV6-5	-	TRBJ2-3	CASSYSWVNTDTQYF
TRBV7-9	-	TRBJ2-6	CADHPVFSGANVLTF